These 15 T cell receptor beta chains were all obtained from the same sample, sequenced in a study of beta chain features in type 1 diabetes. Sequenced material consisted of expressed TCRB transcripts (all of the isolated RNA was reverse transcribed). Assay used: immunoSEQ multiplex PCR; TCRdb lists only in-frame clones, some missing. The data hold about 360,000 clones, with roughly 12% observed a single time. Sequences were obtained from naive CD4+ T cells from blood. These receptors were collected from a young man in good health.

This clone was observed a few times. This chain uses TRBV10-2 with TRBJ2-5, with 10 bases aligning to TRBD1. This CDR3 spans 12 amino acids. V lost 11 bases and J lost 3; bases outside the gene matches: 3. Germline V gene lookup returns CDR1 WSHSY and CDR2 SAAADI. CDR3 amino acids: CAGTGEEETQYF. CDR3 coding DNA: TGCGCCGGGACAGGGGAGGAAGAGACCCAGTACTTC.

This clone turned up a few times. The gene calls are TRBV7-8 and TRBJ2-5; 7 nucleotides align to TRBD1. The germline gives CDR1 SGHVS, CDR2 FQNEAQ. There are 14 residues in the CDR3. Trimming cost V 5 bases and J 5 bases; bases outside gene matches: 8. CDR3 sequence reads: CASSPDRAWETQYF. CDR3 sequence (DNA): TGTGCCAGCAGCCCCGACAGGGCCTGGGAGACCCAGTACTTC.

This clone was seen a few times. V and J are TRBV29-1 and TRBJ2-6, with 8 bases aligning to TRBD1. CDR3 size: 18 residues. V lost 4 bases and J lost 2; bases outside the gene matches: 13. CDR1 and CDR2 from the germline V gene are SQVTM and ANQGSEA. CDR3 region: CSVAPWTGNSPGANVLTF. The CDR3 DNA follows: TGCAGCGTTGCCCCCTGGACAGGGAACTCTCCTGGGGCCAACGTCCTGACTTTC.

This chain uses TRBV5-4 with TRBJ2-5; TRBD1 matches 7 bases. The junction had 7 bases not matched to a gene; V was cut back by 4 bases and J by 1 base. Germline lookup yields CDR1 SGHNT and CDR2 YYREEE (reference sequence). This CDR3 spans 15 amino acids. The CDR3 protein is CASSTSTGSQETQYF. CDR3 bases: TGTGCCAGCAGCACTTCGACAGGGAGCCAAGAGACCCAGTACTTC. Using reference TRBV5-4 and TRBJ2-5 for the parts outside the CDR3, the full variable domain is ETGVTQSPTHLIKTRGQQVTLRCSSQSGHNTVSWYQQALGQGPQFIFQYYREEENGRGNFPPRFSGLQFPNYSSELNVNALELDDSALYLCASSTSTGSQETQYFGPGTRLLVL.

This clone turned up a few times. The chain is built from TRBV27 and TRBJ1-5; 8 bases align to TRBD1. The CDR3 loop spans 15 amino acids. Per germline, CDR1 MNHEY and CDR2 SMNVEV (reference sequence). J gave up 2 bases and V 5 bases, and 5 bases lay outside the gene matches. The CDR3 region has the DNA TGTGCCAGCAGTACCAGGGGGCTGGGCAATCAGCCCCAGCATTTT. It specifies CASSTRGLGNQPQHF.

The DNA for the CDR3 is TGTGCCAGCAGCGAGGGGGACAGGGGGAGATTCCAAGAGACCCAGTACTTC. Its protein product is CASSEGDRGRFQETQYF. The chain carries TRBV9 and TRBJ2-5; 11 bases match TRBD1. CDR1 and CDR2 (germline): SGDLS, YYNGEE. Losses at the gene ends were 3 bases for V and 1 base for J; bases not matched to a gene: 8. The CDR3 spans 17 residues.

A few counts support this clone. The chain carries TRBV4-3 and TRBJ2-1; 8 positions match TRBD1. The CDR3 covers 14 residues. Germline V gene lookup returns CDR1 LGHNA and CDR2 YSLEER. Unmatched junction bases numbered 6, after V lost 2 bases and J lost 9 bases. CDR3 DNA: TGCGCCAGCAGCCAACACGGACAGGGAGGTGAGCAGTTCTTC. Translated: CASSQHGQGGEQFF.

The genes are TRBV7-2 and TRBJ2-7; 7 bases line up with TRBD1. CDR1 is SGHTA, CDR2 FQGNSA, per germline. V lost 0 bases and J lost 0; bases outside the gene matches: 2. The length of the CDR3 is 15 residues. CDR3 residues: CASSLAAGGSYEQYF. DNA for the CDR3: TGTGCCAGCAGCTTAGCTGCAGGGGGCTCCTACGAGCAGTACTTC.

The chain is built from TRBV4-3 and TRBJ2-1; 10 positions agree with TRBD2. The CDR3 is 16 residues long. Germline assignment: CDR1 LGHNA and CDR2 YSLEER. The V and J ends lost 3 bases and 4 bases, in that order; junction bases with no gene match: 6. This CDR3 reads CASSQDTSGVYNEQFF. The CDR3 region has the DNA TGCGCCAGCAGCCAGGATACTAGCGGGGTATACAATGAGCAGTTCTTC.

The sample holds a few counts of this clone. CDR3 nucleotides: TGTGCCAGCAGCTTAGTTCCGCTTGGGCAGGGCCCTAACTATGGCTACACCTTC. This encodes CASSLVPLGQGPNYGYTF. The chain employs TRBV7-2 and TRBJ1-2; weak D call: TRBD1 (5 bases). There are 18 residues in the CDR3. The germline V gene encodes CDR1 SGHTA and CDR2 FQGNSA. Trimming shortened V by 1 base and J by 0 bases, and 18 bases separated the two germline ends.

This clone has just a few counts. The genes are TRBV25-1 and TRBJ1-2, with D unresolved. Trimming removed 4 bases from V and 4 bases from J, with 16 bases in between. The CDR3 totals 15 residues. The germline V gene encodes CDR1 MGHDK and CDR2 SYGVNS. The CDR3 DNA reads as TGTGCCAGCAGTGGGTACCCGGCCGCAGGCTATGGCTACACCTTC. It yields the protein CASSGYPAAGYGYTF.

There are a few counts of this clone. The gene calls are TRBV19 and TRBJ2-1, with a weak D call TRBD2 (5 bases). From germline, CDR1 is LNHDA and CDR2 SQIVND (reference sequence). This CDR3 region has 15 residues. The germline V and J ends were trimmed by 11 bases and 0 bases, with 17 bases remaining between them. DNA of the CDR3: TGTGCCTCCTCCAAGGAGGCGAACTCCTACAATGAGCAGTTCTTC. This codes for CASSKEANSYNEQFF.

The rearrangement links TRBV11-2 to TRBJ2-7; D gene ambiguous. The CDR3 runs 14 residues. Trimming removed 4 bases at V and 3 bases at J, with 13 bases between. Germline lookup yields CDR1 SGHAT and CDR2 FQNNGV. For the CDR3, the DNA is TGTGCCAGCAGCTCGTCCATAGGCGGCTACGAGCAGTACTTC. Protein: CASSSSIGGYEQYF. Drawing the rest from reference TRBV11-2 and TRBJ2-7, the complete variable domain is EAGVAQSPRYKIIEKRQSVAFWCNPISGHATLYWYQQILGQGPKLLIQFQNNGVVDDSQLPKDRFSAERLKGVDSTLKIQPAKLEDSAVYLCASSSSIGGYEQYFGPGTRLTVT.

In its sample, this clone was seen a few times. Other DNA sequences in this specimen translate into the identical CDR3. This sequence joins TRBV5-1 and TRBJ2-5; D not resolved. The CDR3 is 14 residues long. In germline, CDR1 is SGHRS, CDR2 YFSETQ. The V gene lost 0 bases and the J gene lost 1 base, with 7 bases spanning the gap. CDR3 region: CASSLGQAQETQYF. In nucleotides, the CDR3 is TGCGCCAGCAGCTTGGGGCAGGCCCAAGAGACCCAGTACTTC.

The V call is TRBV2, the J call TRBJ2-5, with D hard to call. The length of the CDR3 is 13 residues. Per germline, CDR1 SNHLY and CDR2 FYNNEI. Deletions cut 0 bases from V and 7 bases from J, with 9 bases between. The CDR3 DNA sequence: TGTGCCAGCAGTGAAGCTAGCACGGGGACCCAGTACTTC. This codes for CASSEASTGTQYF.